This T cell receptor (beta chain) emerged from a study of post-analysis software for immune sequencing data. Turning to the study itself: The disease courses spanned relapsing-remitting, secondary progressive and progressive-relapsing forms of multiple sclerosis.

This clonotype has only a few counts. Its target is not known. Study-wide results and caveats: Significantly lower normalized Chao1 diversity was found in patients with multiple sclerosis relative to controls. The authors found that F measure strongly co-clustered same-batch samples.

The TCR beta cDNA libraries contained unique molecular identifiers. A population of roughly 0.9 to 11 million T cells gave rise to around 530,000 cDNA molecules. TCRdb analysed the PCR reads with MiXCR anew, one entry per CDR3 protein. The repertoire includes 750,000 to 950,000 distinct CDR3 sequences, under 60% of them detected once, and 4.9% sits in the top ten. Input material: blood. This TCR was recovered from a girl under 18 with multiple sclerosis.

DNA of the CDR3: TGCGCCAGCGCCCTGGGGGGGATGTACAATGAGCAGTACTTC. Encoded protein: CASALGGMYNEQYF. The chain employs TRBV10-2 and TRBJ2-7, with 7 bases identical to TRBD2. Trimming at V came to 8 bases and at J to 7 bases, leaving 14 bases not matched to a gene. CDR1 is WSHSY and CDR2 is SAAADI in the germline V gene. This CDR3 contains 14 residues.